Below are 14 T cell receptor beta chains sequenced from a single sample in a study. TCRdb ran MiXCR on the 5' RACE reads and lists one entry per CDR3 protein. The profile shows 30,000 or so distinct CDR3 sequences, roughly a quarter of them singletons. Sequences were obtained from memory CD4+ T cells sorted from blood. Subset reported: memory CD4+ T cells, CD4+CD45RO+CD25-. These TCRs come from a female donor with breast cancer.

The table lists this clonotype with a few counts. This chain connects TRBV20-1 to TRBJ2-7, with D possibly TRBD2 on 7 matching bases. The CDR3 is 15 amino acids. Trimming shortened V by 0 bases and J by 4 bases, and 16 bases separated the two germline ends. Germline-derived CDR1 and CDR2 are DFQATT and SNEGSKA (reference sequence). As DNA, the CDR3 is TGCAGTGCTAGAGATCAGGGGAGGGTGGGATACGAGCAGTACTTC. It translates to CSARDQGRVGYEQYF.

This clonotype occurred many times. The V and J genes are TRBV20-1 and TRBJ1-2; 7 positions agree with TRBD1. Unmatched junction bases numbered 3, after V lost 7 bases and J lost 4 bases. The CDR3 has 11 residues. Germline lookup yields CDR1 DFQATT and CDR2 SNEGSKA (reference sequence). The CDR3 DNA reads as TGCAGTGGGGGGACAGTCTATGGCTACACCTTC. Protein sequence: CSGGTVYGYTF.

For this clonotype: A read error may be the cause here, since a much bigger clone is one base away. This rearrangement joins TRBV20-1 to TRBJ2-1; perhaps D is TRBD1 or TRBD2 (5 bases each). V lost 0 bases, J lost 5 bases, and 20 bases lay in between. CDR3 length: 17 residues. Germline V gene sequence: CDR1 DFQATT, CDR2 SNEGSKA (reference sequence). DNA for the CDR3: TGCAGTGCTAGAGATTGGGGCGGCAGGGACCTGAACAATGAGCAGTTCTTC. This translates into CSARDWGGRDLNNEQFF.

This clonotype turned up a few times. The rearrangement uses TRBV27 and TRBJ1-2, with D unclear. The CDR3 covers 13 residues. Per germline, CDR1 MNHEY and CDR2 SMNVEV (reference sequence). Trimming removed 4 bases from V and 4 bases from J, with 10 bases in between. The CDR3 DNA reads as TGTGCCAGCAGTTCTCGGGTCTCCTATGGCTACACCTTC. Encoded protein: CASSSRVSYGYTF.

This clonotype has just a few counts. The chain uses TRBV12-3 or TRBV12-4 and TRBJ2-5, with 8 bases that match TRBD2. The CDR3 totals 15 residues. V shed 4 bases, J shed 5 bases, and the junction held 9 bases outside the gene matches. In DNA, the CDR3 is TGTGCCAGCAGTTCAGGGAAGATAGCGGGGGAGACCCAGTACTTC. Amino acids: CASSSGKIAGETQYF.

This clonotype was observed a few times. Given a much more abundant clone one base away, this may be a read error. The chain employs TRBV4-3 and TRBJ2-1; no clear D. The CDR3 is 14 amino acids. CDR1 LGHNA and CDR2 YSLEER come from the germline V gene. The V end lost 0 bases, the J end lost 8 bases, and 11 bases lay between the germline ends. The CDR3 spells CASSQDRFNDEQFF. CDR3 in DNA: TGCGCCAGCAGCCAAGACCGATTCAACGATGAGCAGTTCTTC.

V usage is TRBV24-1 and J usage is TRBJ2-1; 9 nucleotides line up with TRBD1. The trim removed 7 bases at V and 4 bases at J, leaving 4 bases unmatched. Germline CDR1 reads KGHDR; CDR2 reads SFDVKD. This CDR3 has 14 residues. The CDR3 loop reads CATRQGARYNEQFF. The CDR3 DNA is TGTGCCACCAGACAGGGGGCTAGGTACAATGAGCAGTTCTTC.

The chain recombines TRBV27 with TRBJ2-7, with 8 bases that match TRBD1. Germline V lookup: CDR1 MNHEY, CDR2 SMNVEV (reference sequence). The V segment lost 6 bases and the J segment 6 bases; nucleotides outside the gene matches: 10. The CDR3 is made up of 14 amino acids. The DNA of the CDR3 is TGTGCCAGCAGCCCGGGACAGGTACTGGGCGAGCAGTACTTC. Its translation is CASSPGQVLGEQYF.

By frequency in the sample, this clonotype is medium-sized (0.01 to 0.1%). The V gene is TRBV4-1, the J gene TRBJ2-1, with D perhaps given as TRBD1 or TRBD2 (5 bases each). V was shortened by 1 base and J by 11 bases, with 12 bases between the two germline ends. The CDR3 is made up of 13 amino acids. CDR1 is MGHRA and CDR2 is YSYEKL in the germline V gene. This chain's CDR3 is CASSQGGNAQQFF. DNA of the CDR3: TGCGCCAGCAGCCAAGGGGGGAATGCGCAGCAGTTCTTC.

As to this clonotype: A much larger clone differs by one base, so this may be a read error. The chain's CDR3 is CACSRGGTDTQYF. In nucleotides, the CDR3 is TGTGCCTGCAGTCGGGGGGGCACAGATACGCAGTATTTT. The chain uses TRBV7-6 and TRBJ2-3; 7 bases line up with TRBD2. Germline CDR1 reads SGHVS; CDR2 reads FNYEAQ. The CDR3 is 13 residues long.

This clonotype was observed at least ten times. In DNA, the CDR3 is TGTGCCAGCAGTAGAATGACAGGGAACACCGGGGAGCTGTTTTTT. It yields the protein CASSRMTGNTGELFF. This sequence joins TRBV27 and TRBJ2-2; perhaps TRBD1 as D (6 bases). This CDR3 has 15 amino acids. V was trimmed by 5 bases and J by 1 base, leaving 11 bases between them. From germline, CDR1 is MNHEY and CDR2 SMNVEV (reference sequence).

This clonotype was seen more than once but under ten times. The chain employs TRBV6-6 and TRBJ2-3; D remains unclear. The CDR3 sequence is 18 residues long. The germline gives CDR1 MNHNY, CDR2 SVGAGI (reference sequence). V was trimmed by 0 bases and J by 0 bases, leaving 16 bases between them. This chain's CDR3 is CASSYSSDIKTSTDTQYF. The DNA for the CDR3 is TGTGCCAGCAGTTACTCGTCCGACATCAAGACGAGCACAGATACGCAGTATTTT.

The chain recombines TRBV28 with TRBJ1-6; the D gene is possibly TRBD1 (6 bases). Germline V lookup: CDR1 MDHEN, CDR2 SYDVKM. Between the trimmed V and J ends, which lost 3 bases and 6 bases, there was a span of 12 bases. The CDR3 has 15 residues. In DNA form, the CDR3 reads TGTGCCAGCAGTTTGATACAGGGCTCTAATTCACCCCTCCACTTT. This gives the protein CASSLIQGSNSPLHF.

The chain combines TRBV27 with TRBJ1-5; tentative D call: TRBD1 (5 bases). CDR1 is MNHEY, CDR2 SMNVEV, per germline (reference sequence). The CDR3 runs to 13 residues. The V gene lost 4 bases and the J gene lost 6 bases, with 10 bases spanning the gap. CDR3 DNA sequence: TGTGCCAGCAGTTCCAGGGCCGGTCAGCCCCAGCATTTT. This sequence encodes CASSSRAGQPQHF.